This T cell receptor beta chain was recovered during a study of glioma-infiltrating T cells after dendritic cell vaccination. Background on the study: Patients received autologous tumor lysate-pulsed dendritic cell vaccination between about 2002 and 2012.

Repertoires were generated with immunoSEQ multiplex PCR, while TCRdb's copy carries only in-frame clones and drops some. Found here are over 75,000 clones, more than 80% of them singletons; the top ten hold 2.1%. Germline V lookup: CDR1 SGHRS, CDR2 YFSETQ. V was trimmed by 5 bases and J by 7 bases, leaving 18 bases between them. There are 15 residues in the CDR3. Time point of the sample: after dendritic cell vaccination, including at tumor progression/relapse. The sample consisted of blood, taken after dendritic cell vaccination. The chain employs TRBV5-1 and TRBJ2-2; D possibly corresponds to TRBD1 (6 bases). The clonotype was recovered from a human donor with glioblastoma. The CDR3 protein is CASSLSWGQSGELFF. In DNA form, the CDR3 reads TGCGCCAGCAGTCTATCCTGGGGGCAGAGCGGGGAGCTGTTTTTT.